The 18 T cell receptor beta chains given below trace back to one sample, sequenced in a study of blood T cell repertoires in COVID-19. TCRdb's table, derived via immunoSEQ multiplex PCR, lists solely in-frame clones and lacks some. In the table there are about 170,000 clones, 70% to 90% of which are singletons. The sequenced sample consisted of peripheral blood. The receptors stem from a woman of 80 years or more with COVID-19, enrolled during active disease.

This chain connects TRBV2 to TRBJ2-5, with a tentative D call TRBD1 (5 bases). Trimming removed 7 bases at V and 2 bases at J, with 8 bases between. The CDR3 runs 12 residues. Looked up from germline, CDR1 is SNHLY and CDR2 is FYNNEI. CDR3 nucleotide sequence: TGTGCCAGCATGGGGCTTCAAGAGACCCAGTACTTC. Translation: CASMGLQETQYF.

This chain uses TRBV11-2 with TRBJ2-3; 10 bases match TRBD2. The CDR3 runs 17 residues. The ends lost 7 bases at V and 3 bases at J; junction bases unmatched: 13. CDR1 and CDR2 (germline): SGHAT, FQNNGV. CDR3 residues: CASTTLGRAGGTDTQYF. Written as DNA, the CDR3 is TGTGCCAGCACCACCCTCGGCCGAGCGGGAGGGACAGATACGCAGTATTTT.

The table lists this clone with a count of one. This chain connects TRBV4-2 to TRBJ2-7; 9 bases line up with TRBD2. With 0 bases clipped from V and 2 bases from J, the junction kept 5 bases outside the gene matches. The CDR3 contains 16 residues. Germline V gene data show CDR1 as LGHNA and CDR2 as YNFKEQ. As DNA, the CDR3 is TGTGCCAGCAGCCAAGAGTCTAGCGGGGCCACCTACGAGCAGTACTTC. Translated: CASSQESSGATYEQYF.

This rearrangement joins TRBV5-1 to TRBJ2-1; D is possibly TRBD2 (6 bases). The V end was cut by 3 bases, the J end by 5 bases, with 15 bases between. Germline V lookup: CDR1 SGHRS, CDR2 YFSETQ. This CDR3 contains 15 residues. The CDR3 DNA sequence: TGCGCCAGCAGCTCGGGACTTAGAGATCACAATGAGCAGTTCTTC. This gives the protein CASSSGLRDHNEQFF. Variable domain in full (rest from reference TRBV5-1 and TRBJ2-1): KAGVTQTPRYLIKTRGQQVTLSCSPISGHRSVSWYQQTPGQGLQFLFEYFSETQRNKGNFPGRFSGRQFSNSRSEMNVSTLELGDSALYLCASSSGLRDHNEQFFGPGTRLTVL.

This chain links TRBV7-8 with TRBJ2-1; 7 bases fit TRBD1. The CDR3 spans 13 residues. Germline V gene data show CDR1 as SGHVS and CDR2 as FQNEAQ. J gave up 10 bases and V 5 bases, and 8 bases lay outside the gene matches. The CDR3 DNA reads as TGTGCCAGCAGCCTAGACAGGGACGGAGAGCAGTTCTTC. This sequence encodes CASSLDRDGEQFF.

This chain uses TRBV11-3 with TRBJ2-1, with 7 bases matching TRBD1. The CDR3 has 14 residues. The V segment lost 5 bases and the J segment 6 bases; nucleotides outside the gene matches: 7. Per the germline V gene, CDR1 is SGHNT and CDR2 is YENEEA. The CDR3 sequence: CASSRGTVPNEQFF. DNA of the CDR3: TGTGCCAGCAGCCGAGGGACAGTTCCCAATGAGCAGTTCTTC.

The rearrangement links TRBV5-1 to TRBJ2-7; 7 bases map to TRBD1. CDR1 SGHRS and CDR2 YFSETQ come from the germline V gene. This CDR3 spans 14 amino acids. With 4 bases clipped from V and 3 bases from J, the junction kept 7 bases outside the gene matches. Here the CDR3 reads CASSMTGNRYEQYF. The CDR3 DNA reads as TGCGCCAGCAGCATGACAGGGAACCGCTACGAGCAGTACTTC. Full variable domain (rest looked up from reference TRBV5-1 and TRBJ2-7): KAGVTQTPRYLIKTRGQQVTLSCSPISGHRSVSWYQQTPGQGLQFLFEYFSETQRNKGNFPGRFSGRQFSNSRSEMNVSTLELGDSALYLCASSMTGNRYEQYFGPGTRLTVT.

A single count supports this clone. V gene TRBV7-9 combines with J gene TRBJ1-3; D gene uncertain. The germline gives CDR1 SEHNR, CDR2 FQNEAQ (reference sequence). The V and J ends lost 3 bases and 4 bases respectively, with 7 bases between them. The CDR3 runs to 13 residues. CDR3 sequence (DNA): TGTGCCAGCAGCTTTGGGCCCGGAAACACCATATATTTT. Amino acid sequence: CASSFGPGNTIYF.

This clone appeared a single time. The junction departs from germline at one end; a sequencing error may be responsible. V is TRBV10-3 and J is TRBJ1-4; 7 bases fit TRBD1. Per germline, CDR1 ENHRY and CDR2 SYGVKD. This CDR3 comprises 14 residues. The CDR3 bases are TGTGCCAGCCGCGACAGGGAGCCTAAAGAAAAACTGTTTTTT. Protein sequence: CASRDREPKEKLFF.

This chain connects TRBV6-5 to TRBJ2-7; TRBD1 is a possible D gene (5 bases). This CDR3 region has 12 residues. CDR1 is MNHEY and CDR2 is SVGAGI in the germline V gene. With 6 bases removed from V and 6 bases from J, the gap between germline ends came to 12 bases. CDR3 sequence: CASSAGLGEQYF. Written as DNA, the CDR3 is TGTGCCAGCAGCGCAGGGTTAGGCGAGCAGTACTTC.

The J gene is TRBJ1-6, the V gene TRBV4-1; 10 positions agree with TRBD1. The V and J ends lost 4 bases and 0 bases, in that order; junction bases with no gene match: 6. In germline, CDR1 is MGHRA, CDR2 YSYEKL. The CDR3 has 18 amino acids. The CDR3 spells CASSRSGTGVSYNSPLHF. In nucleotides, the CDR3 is TGCGCCAGCAGCCGATCCGGGACAGGGGTCTCCTATAATTCACCCCTCCACTTT.

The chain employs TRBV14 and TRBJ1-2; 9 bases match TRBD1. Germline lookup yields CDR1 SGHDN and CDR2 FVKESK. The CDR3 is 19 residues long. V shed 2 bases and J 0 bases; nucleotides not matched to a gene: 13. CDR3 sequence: CASSQPRGDRAGPNYGYTF. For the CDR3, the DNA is TGTGCCAGCAGCCAACCCAGGGGGGACAGGGCTGGTCCTAACTATGGCTACACCTTC.

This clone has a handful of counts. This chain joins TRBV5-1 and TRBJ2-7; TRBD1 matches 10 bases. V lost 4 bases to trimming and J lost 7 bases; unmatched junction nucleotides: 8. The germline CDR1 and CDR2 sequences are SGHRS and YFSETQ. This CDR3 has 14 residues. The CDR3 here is CASSEPGQGREQYF. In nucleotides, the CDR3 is TGCGCCAGCAGCGAGCCGGGACAGGGGAGGGAGCAGTACTTC.

The chain's CDR3 is CASTLTLTGHNYGYTF. CDR3 in DNA: TGTGCCAGCACCCTAACCCTAACAGGACATAACTATGGCTACACCTTC. The V and J genes are TRBV13 and TRBJ1-2, with D maybe TRBD1 (5 bases). V lost 7 bases and J lost 1, with 19 bases in between. Germline V gene sequence: CDR1 PRHDT, CDR2 FYEKMQ (reference sequence). The CDR3 is 16 residues long.

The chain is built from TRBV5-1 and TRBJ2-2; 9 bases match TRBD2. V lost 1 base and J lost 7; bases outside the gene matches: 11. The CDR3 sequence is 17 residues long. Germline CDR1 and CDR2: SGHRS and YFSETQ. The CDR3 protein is CASSLPGVAGVGGELFF. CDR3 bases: TGCGCCAGCAGCTTGCCCGGCGTAGCGGGAGTGGGCGGGGAGCTGTTTTTT.

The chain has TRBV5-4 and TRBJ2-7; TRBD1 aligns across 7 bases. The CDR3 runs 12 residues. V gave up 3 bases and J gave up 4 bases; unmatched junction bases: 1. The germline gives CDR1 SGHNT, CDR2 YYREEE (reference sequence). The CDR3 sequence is CASSSQGYEQYF. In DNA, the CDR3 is TGTGCCAGCAGCTCACAGGGGTACGAGCAGTACTTC.

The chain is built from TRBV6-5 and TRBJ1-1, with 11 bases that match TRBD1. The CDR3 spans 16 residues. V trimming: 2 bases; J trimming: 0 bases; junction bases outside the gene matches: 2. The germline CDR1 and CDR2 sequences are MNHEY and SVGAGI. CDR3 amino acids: CASSYLDRGLNTEAFF. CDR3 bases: TGTGCCAGCAGTTACCTGGACAGGGGGCTGAACACTGAAGCTTTCTTT.

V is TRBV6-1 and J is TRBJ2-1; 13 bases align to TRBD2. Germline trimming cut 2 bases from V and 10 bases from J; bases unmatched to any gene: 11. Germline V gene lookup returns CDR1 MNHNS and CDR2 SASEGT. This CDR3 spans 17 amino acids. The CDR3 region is CASSEKGLAGRTWEQFF. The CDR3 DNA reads TGTGCCAGCAGTGAAAAGGGACTAGCGGGGAGGACTTGGGAGCAGTTCTTC.